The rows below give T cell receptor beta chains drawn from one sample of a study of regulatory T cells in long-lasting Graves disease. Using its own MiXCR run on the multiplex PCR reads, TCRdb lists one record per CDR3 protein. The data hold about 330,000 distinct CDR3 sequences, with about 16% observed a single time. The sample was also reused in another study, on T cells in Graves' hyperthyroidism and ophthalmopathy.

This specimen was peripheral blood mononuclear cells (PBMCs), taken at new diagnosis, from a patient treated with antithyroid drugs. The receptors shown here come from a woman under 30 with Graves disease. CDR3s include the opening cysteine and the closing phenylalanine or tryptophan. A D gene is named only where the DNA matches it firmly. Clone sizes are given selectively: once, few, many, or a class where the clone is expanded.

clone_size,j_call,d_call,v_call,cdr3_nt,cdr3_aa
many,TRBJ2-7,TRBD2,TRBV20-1,TGCAGTGCTCAAAGACTAGCGGGCCACGACGAGCAGTACTTC,CSAQRLAGHDEQYF
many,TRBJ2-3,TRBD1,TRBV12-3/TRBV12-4,TGTGCCAGCAGCCTGGACAGGAGCACAGATACGCAGTATTTT,CASSLDRSTDTQYF
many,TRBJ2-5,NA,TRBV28,TGTGCCAGCAGAGGCAGGGGTGATATAGAGACCCAGTACTTC,CASRGRGDIETQYF
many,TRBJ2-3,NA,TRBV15,TGTGCCACCAGCAGAGACGGAACTAGCACAGATACGCAGTATTTT,CATSRDGTSTDTQYF
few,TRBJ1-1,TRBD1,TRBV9,TGTGCCAGCAGCCCCAGACAGGGAACCGCTGAAGCTTTCTTT,CASSPRQGTAEAFF
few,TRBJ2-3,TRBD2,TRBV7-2,TGTGCCAGCAGCTTGAAACTAGCGGGGGGTACTAGCACAGATACGCAGTATTTT,CASSLKLAGGTSTDTQYF
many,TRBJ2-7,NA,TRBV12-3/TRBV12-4,TGTGCCAGCAGTCCCGTCGTTGAATTCGGCGAGCAGTACTTC,CASSPVVEFGEQYF
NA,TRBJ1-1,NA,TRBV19,TGTGCCAGTAGTTCTCAGGGGACCACTGAAGCTTTCTTT,CASSSQGTTEAFF
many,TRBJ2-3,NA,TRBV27,TGTGCCAGCAGTTCCCCCTCCCGACGGAGGGAGAATACGCAGTATTTT,CASSSPSRRRENTQYF
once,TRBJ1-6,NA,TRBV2,TGTGCCAGCAGTCTGGGGCCCTCACAGTCCCTTAATTCACCCCTCCACTTT,CASSLGPSQSLNSPLHF
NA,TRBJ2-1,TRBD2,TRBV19,TGTGCCGGAGGGACTAGCGGTACTTCTTGCGAGCAGTTCTTC,CAGGTSGTSCEQFF
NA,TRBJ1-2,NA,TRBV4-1,TGCGCCAGCAGCGAGTGGCAGGGAGTAGGTGGCTACACCTTC,CASSEWQGVGGYTF
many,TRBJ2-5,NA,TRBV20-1,TGCAGTGCTAGAGACATTGGGGAAGAGACCCAGTACTTC,CSARDIGEETQYF
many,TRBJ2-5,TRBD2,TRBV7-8,TGTGCCAGCAGCTTGGGACTAAACCAAGAGACCCAGTACTTC,CASSLGLNQETQYF
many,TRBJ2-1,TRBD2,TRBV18,TGTGCCAGCTCAACAGGACTAGCGGGAGTTTCGTACAATGAGCAGTTCTTC,CASSTGLAGVSYNEQFF
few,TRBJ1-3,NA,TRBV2,TGTGCCAGCACACCTTTGGGCCGTCTCAACTCTGGAAACACCATATATTTT,CASTPLGRLNSGNTIYF
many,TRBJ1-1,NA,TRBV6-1,TGTGCCAGCAGGGAGTGGGGCTACACTGAAGCTTTCTTT,CASREWGYTEAFF